Described below is a single T cell receptor (beta chain) sequence and its context. Its antigen remains unknown. These data belong to a study of T cell responses to AZD1222 COVID-19 vaccine. Study-level findings and limits: Mapped onto spike, vaccine-associated CD4 TCRs spanned it and were dominant at 160-218 and 743-854.

The germline CDR1 and CDR2 sequences are LNHNV and YYDKDF (reference sequence). V shed 5 bases, J shed 4 bases, and the junction held 12 bases outside the gene matches. This CDR3 is built from 16 residues. TCRdb keeps only in-frame clones here, not all; method: immunoSEQ multiplex PCR. This table has 120,000 or so clones, roughly nine tenths appearing once. The V and J genes are TRBV15 and TRBJ2-7, with 9 bases fitting TRBD2. This receptor was identified in an adult in good health. The source was peripheral blood, collected on day 0 of AZD1222 vaccination. The CDR3 spells CATSGPGLAGTYEQYF. In nucleotides, the CDR3 is TGTGCCACCAGCGGGCCGGGGCTAGCGGGAACTTACGAGCAGTACTTC.